Listed below are T cell receptor beta chains from one sample, sequenced in a study of shared clonotypes between healthy human individuals. Method: immunoSEQ multiplex PCR; TCRdb's copy keeps in-frame clones and lacks some. The data show around 1.9 million clones, with 90% to 95% seen just once and 1.5% to 2% held by the top ten. Sequencing used naive CD8+ T cells from PBMCs. These TCRs come from a man younger than 30 in good health. Some clones in this sample may be carry-over from other donors' samples. Both conserved end residues are part of each CDR3. A D gene is named only where the DNA matches it firmly. Clone sizes are given selectively: once, few, many, or a class where the clone is expanded.

NA	TRBV9	NA	TRBJ2-7	CASSVDAPGYEQYF	TGTGCCAGCAGCGTAGACGCCCCTGGCTACGAGCAGTACTTC
NA	TRBV29-1	NA	TRBJ2-2	CSVMRQGGAGELFF	TGCAGCGTTATGAGACAGGGCGGGGCCGGGGAGCTGTTTTTT
TRBD1	TRBV27	NA	TRBJ1-1	CASKDRGMNTEAFF	TGTGCCAGTAAGGACAGGGGGATGAACACTGAAGCTTTCTTT
NA	TRBV5-4	NA	TRBJ2-1	CASGDRPGSYNEQFF	TGTGCCAGTGGAGACAGGCCCGGCTCCTACAATGAGCAGTTCTTC
NA	TRBV6-5	NA	TRBJ2-2	CASSYVSVATGELFF	TGTGCCAGCAGTTACGTGAGCGTGGCCACCGGGGAGCTGTTTTTT
TRBD1	TRBV27	NA	TRBJ1-2	CASSLTGPGTVYGYTF	TGTGCCAGCAGTCTCACAGGACCCGGGACAGTCTATGGCTACACCTTC
NA	TRBV4-1	few	TRBJ1-5	CASSQENQPQHF	TGCGCCAGCAGCCAAGAGAATCAGCCCCAGCATTTT
NA	TRBV29-1	NA	TRBJ2-1	CSLEGSVGSYNEQFF	TGCAGCCTTGAGGGGTCGGTGGGCTCCTACAATGAGCAGTTCTTC
NA	TRBV14	once	TRBJ2-7	CASSQVDRDYEQYF	TGTGCCAGCAGCCAAGTGGATCGGGACTACGAGCAGTACTTC
NA	TRBV2	NA	TRBJ1-2	CASRVGPLPPDGYTF	TGTGCCAGCAGGGTGGGGCCTCTCCCTCCGGATGGCTACACCTTC
NA	TRBV15	NA	TRBJ1-3	CATSRASRASGNTIYF	TGTGCCACCAGCAGAGCTTCCAGGGCTTCTGGAAACACCATATATTTT